This is a list of T cell receptor beta chains from one sample in a study of blood T cell repertoires in COVID-19. The protocol was immunoSEQ multiplex PCR, while the TCRdb copy is restricted to in-frame clones and leaves out a portion. Counted here are about 100,000 clones, approximately 80% occurring once; the ten biggest clones make up roughly a third. The sample was peripheral blood. The receptors come from a man aged 65-85 years with active or convalescent COVID-19. Each CDR3 is given with its conserved first and last residue. Each record gives: J gene, D gene, clone size, V gene, CDR3 protein, CDR3 DNA. The D gene is left open where the match is weak. Expanded clones get a size class; other rows say once, few or many, or leave the size out.

j_call: TRBJ2-2; d_call: .; clone_size: .; v_call: TRBV7-9; cdr3_aa: CASSSEDWARNTGELFF; cdr3_nt: TGTGCCAGCAGCTCCGAGGACTGGGCCCGGAACACCGGGGAGCTGTTTTTT
j_call: TRBJ2-1; d_call: TRBD2; clone_size: few; v_call: TRBV2; cdr3_aa: CATQVEGTSHEQFF; cdr3_nt: TGTGCCACCCAAGTGGAGGGGACTAGCCATGAGCAGTTCTTC
j_call: TRBJ2-1; d_call: .; clone_size: .; v_call: TRBV5-6; cdr3_aa: CASSLDFNNEQFF; cdr3_nt: TGTGCCAGCAGCCTAGACTTCAACAATGAGCAGTTCTTC
j_call: TRBJ1-5; d_call: .; clone_size: medium-sized; v_call: TRBV21-1; cdr3_aa: CASSKDPGSNQPQHF; cdr3_nt: TGTGCCAGCAGCAAAGATCCGGGTAGCAATCAGCCCCAGCATTTT
j_call: TRBJ2-3; d_call: .; clone_size: .; v_call: TRBV5-1; cdr3_aa: CASSLTWATDTQYF; cdr3_nt: TGCGCCAGCAGTCTGACCTGGGCCACAGATACGCAGTATTTT
j_call: TRBJ2-1; d_call: .; clone_size: .; v_call: TRBV7-2; cdr3_aa: CASSPPGHEAGSEQFF; cdr3_nt: TGTGCCAGCAGCCCCCCGGGCCATGAGGCGGGCTCTGAGCAGTTCTTC
j_call: TRBJ2-7; d_call: TRBD2; clone_size: .; v_call: TRBV29-1; cdr3_aa: CSAGGWLGGEQYF; cdr3_nt: TGCAGCGCTGGAGGCTGGTTGGGGGGGGAGCAGTACTTC
j_call: TRBJ1-1; d_call: TRBD1; clone_size: .; v_call: TRBV18; cdr3_aa: CASSPRRQGGGTEAFF; cdr3_nt: TGTGCCAGCTCACCCCGTCGACAGGGTGGAGGGACTGAAGCTTTCTTT
j_call: TRBJ1-1; d_call: .; clone_size: .; v_call: TRBV5-1; cdr3_aa: CASASPVTEGTEAFF; cdr3_nt: TGCGCCAGCGCCAGTCCAGTTACCGAGGGTACTGAAGCTTTCTTT
j_call: TRBJ2-1; d_call: .; clone_size: .; v_call: TRBV5-4; cdr3_aa: CASSLRTLPEQFF; cdr3_nt: TGTGCCAGCAGCTTACGGACACTCCCTGAGCAGTTCTTC
j_call: TRBJ2-5; d_call: TRBD1; clone_size: .; v_call: TRBV15; cdr3_aa: CATSLDRGRQETQYF; cdr3_nt: TGTGCCACCAGTCTGGACAGGGGGCGTCAAGAGACCCAGTACTTC
j_call: TRBJ2-7; d_call: TRBD1; clone_size: .; v_call: TRBV7-2; cdr3_aa: CASSLSGTGMYEQYF; cdr3_nt: TGTGCCAGCAGCTTGTCCGGGACAGGGATGTACGAGCAGTACTTC
j_call: TRBJ2-7; d_call: .; clone_size: .; v_call: TRBV3-1/TRBV3-2; cdr3_aa: CASRQRGSYEQYF; cdr3_nt: TGTGCCAGCAGGCAGAGGGGGTCCTACGAGCAGTACTTC
j_call: TRBJ2-5; d_call: TRBD2; clone_size: few; v_call: TRBV11-2; cdr3_aa: CASSLGLAGETQYF; cdr3_nt: TGTGCCAGCAGCTTAGGACTAGCGGGAGAGACCCAGTACTTC
j_call: TRBJ2-7; d_call: TRBD1; clone_size: .; v_call: TRBV30; cdr3_aa: CAWSPEGVTGAANEQYF; cdr3_nt: TGTGCCTGGAGTCCAGAGGGGGTGACAGGGGCGGCGAACGAGCAGTACTTC
j_call: TRBJ2-5; d_call: .; clone_size: .; v_call: TRBV15; cdr3_aa: CATSRDQAVQETQYF; cdr3_nt: TGTGCCACCAGCAGAGATCAGGCCGTGCAAGAGACCCAGTACTTC
j_call: TRBJ1-2; d_call: .; clone_size: .; v_call: TRBV19; cdr3_aa: CASSIRQHYGYTF; cdr3_nt: TGTGCCAGTAGTATCCGACAGCACTATGGCTACACCTTC
j_call: TRBJ1-4; d_call: .; clone_size: .; v_call: TRBV9; cdr3_aa: CASSVEGGGNRLFF; cdr3_nt: TGTGCCAGCAGCGTAGAAGGTGGGGGCAATAGACTGTTTTTT
j_call: TRBJ2-3; d_call: .; clone_size: .; v_call: TRBV10-3; cdr3_aa: CAISEGAGSTDTQYF; cdr3_nt: TGTGCCATCAGTGAAGGGGCAGGTTCCACAGATACGCAGTATTTT
j_call: TRBJ2-2; d_call: TRBD2; clone_size: .; v_call: TRBV19; cdr3_aa: CASSMRTSGRWVTGELFF; cdr3_nt: TGTGCCAGTAGTATGCGGACTAGCGGGAGATGGGTCACCGGGGAGCTGTTTTTT
j_call: TRBJ2-1; d_call: TRBD2; clone_size: .; v_call: TRBV7-3; cdr3_aa: CASSRTPGLAGGIYNEQFF; cdr3_nt: TGTGCCAGCAGCAGGACACCCGGACTAGCGGGAGGAATCTACAATGAGCAGTTCTTC
j_call: TRBJ2-1; d_call: TRBD1; clone_size: .; v_call: TRBV13; cdr3_aa: CASSSGGIDEQFF; cdr3_nt: TGTGCCAGCAGCTCAGGGGGCATCGATGAGCAGTTCTTC
j_call: TRBJ2-5; d_call: .; clone_size: .; v_call: TRBV2; cdr3_aa: CASEGGLQETQYF; cdr3_nt: TGTGCCAGCGAGGGTGGCCTACAAGAGACCCAGTACTTC
j_call: TRBJ2-6; d_call: TRBD2; clone_size: .; v_call: TRBV24-1; cdr3_aa: CATSDSSGSDGANVLTF; cdr3_nt: TGTGCCACCAGTGATTCGAGCGGGAGTGATGGGGCCAACGTCCTGACTTTC
j_call: TRBJ2-1; d_call: .; clone_size: .; v_call: TRBV7-2; cdr3_aa: CASSFGQGGYNEQFF; cdr3_nt: TGTGCCAGCAGCTTCGGGCAGGGTGGCTACAATGAGCAGTTCTTC
j_call: TRBJ1-2; d_call: .; clone_size: .; v_call: TRBV28; cdr3_aa: CASSVISGSYGGYTF; cdr3_nt: TGTGCCAGCAGCGTAATATCGGGATCCTATGGGGGCTACACCTTC
j_call: TRBJ2-7; d_call: .; clone_size: .; v_call: TRBV4-2; cdr3_aa: CASGPGTPPYEQYF; cdr3_nt: TGTGCCAGCGGCCCCGGGACTCCCCCGTACGAGCAGTACTTC
j_call: TRBJ1-4; d_call: TRBD1; clone_size: once; v_call: TRBV19; cdr3_aa: CASSIAGTGLGAANEKLFF; cdr3_nt: TGTGCCAGTAGTATAGCTGGGACAGGGCTAGGCGCGGCTAATGAAAAACTGTTTTTT
j_call: TRBJ2-1; d_call: TRBD1; clone_size: .; v_call: TRBV6-4; cdr3_aa: CASSEGTGGKNEQFF; cdr3_nt: TGTGCCAGCAGTGAGGGGACAGGGGGCAAAAATGAGCAGTTCTTC
j_call: TRBJ2-7; d_call: .; clone_size: .; v_call: TRBV7-8; cdr3_aa: CASSSSADGEGSYEQYF; cdr3_nt: TGTGCCAGCAGCTCGTCGGCAGATGGCGAGGGATCCTACGAGCAGTACTTC
j_call: TRBJ1-1; d_call: .; clone_size: .; v_call: TRBV6-5; cdr3_aa: CASSYLEATEAFF; cdr3_nt: TGTGCCAGCAGTTATCTTGAGGCCACTGAAGCTTTCTTT
j_call: TRBJ1-5; d_call: TRBD1; clone_size: .; v_call: TRBV19; cdr3_aa: CASRTGGFGGNQPQHF; cdr3_nt: TGTGCCAGTAGGACAGGGGGATTTGGCGGCAATCAGCCCCAGCATTTT
j_call: TRBJ2-7; d_call: .; clone_size: .; v_call: TRBV6-5; cdr3_aa: CASSYSVGRGENEQYF; cdr3_nt: TGTGCCAGCAGTTACTCGGTCGGCAGGGGAGAGAACGAGCAGTACTTC
j_call: TRBJ2-3; d_call: .; clone_size: .; v_call: TRBV12-2; cdr3_aa: CASRLAPSGGSTDTQYF; cdr3_nt: TGTGCAAGTCGCTTAGCGCCTAGCGGGGGGAGCACAGATACGCAGTATTTT
j_call: TRBJ2-1; d_call: TRBD2; clone_size: .; v_call: TRBV5-1; cdr3_aa: CASSPSGTGNEQFF; cdr3_nt: TGCGCCAGCAGTCCTAGCGGGACGGGCAATGAGCAGTTCTTC
j_call: TRBJ1-2; d_call: .; clone_size: .; v_call: TRBV24-1; cdr3_aa: CATSDRKEGYGYTF; cdr3_nt: TGTGCCACCAGTGATCGAAAGGAGGGCTATGGCTACACCTTC
j_call: TRBJ2-5; d_call: .; clone_size: .; v_call: TRBV27; cdr3_aa: CASSKTTVGETQYF; cdr3_nt: TGTGCCAGCAGTAAGACGACAGTCGGGGAGACCCAGTACTTC
j_call: TRBJ2-2; d_call: TRBD2; clone_size: .; v_call: TRBV28; cdr3_aa: CASSLASGVGNTGELFF; cdr3_nt: TGTGCCAGCAGTTTAGCTAGCGGGGTGGGGAACACCGGGGAGCTGTTTTTT
j_call: TRBJ2-7; d_call: .; clone_size: .; v_call: TRBV5-5; cdr3_aa: CASSLVGQSSYEQYF; cdr3_nt: TGTGCCAGCAGCTTGGTTGGACAGAGCTCCTACGAGCAGTACTTC
j_call: TRBJ1-5; d_call: .; clone_size: .; v_call: TRBV3-1/TRBV3-2; cdr3_aa: CASSQGGQPQHF; cdr3_nt: TGTGCCAGCAGCCAAGGGGGCCAGCCCCAGCATTTT
j_call: TRBJ2-1; d_call: .; clone_size: .; v_call: TRBV20-1; cdr3_aa: CSTSSFDEQFF; cdr3_nt: TGCAGTACTTCGTCGTTCGATGAGCAGTTCTTC
j_call: TRBJ2-3; d_call: .; clone_size: .; v_call: TRBV6-6; cdr3_aa: CASTFRETDTQYF; cdr3_nt: TGTGCCAGCACCTTTAGGGAGACAGATACGCAGTATTTT
j_call: TRBJ2-3; d_call: .; clone_size: .; v_call: TRBV5-1; cdr3_aa: CASSLAGDSTDTQYF; cdr3_nt: TGCGCCAGCAGCTTGGCCGGGGATAGCACAGATACGCAGTATTTT
j_call: TRBJ1-2; d_call: .; clone_size: .; v_call: TRBV5-4; cdr3_aa: CASSLAAGLTYGYTF; cdr3_nt: TGTGCCAGCAGCTTGGCCGCAGGGCTAACCTATGGCTACACCTTC
j_call: TRBJ1-2; d_call: TRBD1; clone_size: once; v_call: TRBV28; cdr3_aa: CASSRLRDRGYGYTF; cdr3_nt: TGTGCCAGCAGTAGACTCCGGGACAGGGGGTATGGCTACACCTTC
j_call: TRBJ2-7; d_call: TRBD1; clone_size: few; v_call: TRBV7-3; cdr3_aa: CASSLDREHEQYF; cdr3_nt: TGTGCCAGCAGCTTGGACAGGGAACACGAGCAGTACTTC
j_call: TRBJ1-6; d_call: TRBD1; clone_size: many; v_call: TRBV30; cdr3_aa: CAFIRDSFGNSPLHF; cdr3_nt: TGTGCCTTCATCCGGGACAGCTTCGGTAATTCACCCCTCCACTTT
j_call: TRBJ1-2; d_call: .; clone_size: many; v_call: TRBV9; cdr3_aa: CASSVAAGLPQGYGYTF; cdr3_nt: TGTGCCAGCAGCGTAGCAGCGGGGCTTCCTCAGGGGTATGGCTACACCTTC
j_call: TRBJ2-7; d_call: TRBD1; clone_size: .; v_call: TRBV27; cdr3_aa: CASSLKVGQGAGEQYF; cdr3_nt: TGTGCCAGCAGTTTAAAAGTCGGACAGGGGGCGGGAGAGCAGTACTTC
j_call: TRBJ1-1; d_call: TRBD1; clone_size: .; v_call: TRBV5-5; cdr3_aa: CASSLRDRGLGAEAFF; cdr3_nt: TGTGCCAGCAGCCTAAGGGACAGGGGGCTGGGCGCTGAAGCTTTCTTT
j_call: TRBJ1-1; d_call: .; clone_size: .; v_call: TRBV13; cdr3_aa: CASSGRGQMNTEAFF; cdr3_nt: TGTGCCAGCAGCGGCCGAGGACAGATGAACACTGAAGCTTTCTTT
j_call: TRBJ1-2; d_call: .; clone_size: .; v_call: TRBV6-1; cdr3_aa: CASSESWGPDYGYTF; cdr3_nt: TGTGCCAGCAGTGAAAGTTGGGGGCCGGACTATGGCTACACCTTC
j_call: TRBJ2-1; d_call: TRBD2; clone_size: .; v_call: TRBV11-2; cdr3_aa: CASSLVAGGPTEQFF; cdr3_nt: TGTGCCAGCAGCTTAGTCGCGGGGGGCCCCACGGAGCAGTTCTTC
j_call: TRBJ1-1; d_call: .; clone_size: .; v_call: TRBV27; cdr3_aa: CASRAAVGKDTEAFF; cdr3_nt: TGTGCCAGCAGAGCGGCAGTTGGGAAGGACACTGAAGCTTTCTTT
j_call: TRBJ2-5; d_call: .; clone_size: .; v_call: TRBV6-6; cdr3_aa: CASSVSVYQETQYF; cdr3_nt: TGTGCCAGCAGTGTTTCCGTGTACCAAGAGACCCAGTACTTC
j_call: TRBJ2-3; d_call: .; clone_size: .; v_call: TRBV2; cdr3_aa: CAVDGTLRNTDTQYF; cdr3_nt: TGTGCCGTCGACGGGACTTTGAGAAACACAGATACGCAGTATTTT
j_call: TRBJ2-3; d_call: .; clone_size: .; v_call: TRBV7-6; cdr3_aa: CASSLGGPAAGDTQYF; cdr3_nt: TGTGCCAGCAGCTTGGGCGGCCCGGCGGCGGGAGATACGCAGTATTTT
j_call: TRBJ2-1; d_call: .; clone_size: .; v_call: TRBV4-2; cdr3_aa: CASSQEWRSGSRGYNEQFF; cdr3_nt: TGTGCCAGCAGCCAAGAATGGCGGAGCGGCAGCCGGGGTTACAATGAGCAGTTCTTC
j_call: TRBJ2-3; d_call: TRBD2; clone_size: .; v_call: TRBV7-9; cdr3_aa: CASSSNSGSSTDTQYF; cdr3_nt: TGTGCCAGCAGCTCCAATAGCGGGAGTAGCACAGATACGCAGTATTTT